This TCR beta chain was identified in a study of radiation and T cells in renal cell carcinoma. Study as a whole: Nephrectomy followed 15 Gy stereotactic body radiation by 4 weeks.

The CDR3 extends over 15 amino acids. V shed 4 bases, J shed 7 bases, and the junction held 12 bases outside the gene matches. Germline CDR1 SEHNR, CDR2 FQNEAQ (reference sequence). Assay: immunoSEQ multiplex PCR; the TCRdb copy retains only in-frame clones and omits some. Among some 120,000 clones listed, 81% were seen once. The sample's time point: blood 2 weeks post-SBRT. Specified treatment: 15 Gy SBRT to primary tumor, nephrectomy 4 weeks later. The patient's renal cell carcinoma had clear cell pathology. The chain employs TRBV7-9 and TRBJ2-5, with 7 bases that match TRBD2. The sample was blood, taken from a patient whose treatment included radiotherapy and nephrectomy. The source of this sequence is an older woman with renal cell carcinoma. This chain's CDR3 is CASSSGLGGLGTQYF. The CDR3 DNA is TGTGCCAGCAGCTCCGGACTAGGAGGATTGGGGACCCAGTACTTC.